These 16 T cell receptor beta chains share one sample of origin, sequenced in a study of T cells in Graves' hyperthyroidism and ophthalmopathy. Researchers amplified the TCR beta CDR3 regions from RNA transcripts. During a first-round RT-PCR of the TCR CDR3, the HTBI primer set was used. One entry per CDR3 protein, called by TCRdb with MiXCR from the multiplex PCR reads. Counted here are more than 350,000 distinct CDR3 sequences, roughly a sixth occurring once; the ten biggest clones make up almost 35%. The material sequenced was blood. Receptors originate from a woman in her twenties or thirties with Graves' hyperthyroidism that later progressed to Graves' ophthalmopathy.

The chain combines TRBV14 with TRBJ1-5; D unresolved. With 7 bases removed from V and 0 bases from J, the gap between germline ends came to 10 bases. Germline V gives CDR1 SGHDN, CDR2 FVKESK. There are 14 residues in the CDR3. As DNA, the CDR3 is TGTGCCAGCACGGCTCCGTATAGCAATCAGCCCCAGCATTTT. Its translation is CASTAPYSNQPQHF.

The chain is built from TRBV7-9 and TRBJ1-6, with 8 bases that match TRBD1. J lost 9 bases, V lost 2 bases, and 6 bases had no gene match. This CDR3 contains 15 residues. Looked up from germline, CDR1 is SEHNR and CDR2 is FQNEAQ (reference sequence). DNA for the CDR3: TGTGCCAGCAGCTTAAATGGACAGGGAGGTTCACCCCTCCACTTT. Its protein product is CASSLNGQGGSPLHF.

This clonotype was counted ten times or more. This chain joins TRBV20-1 and TRBJ2-5; possible D gene TRBD2, 6 bases. V was pared by 6 bases and J by 2 bases, with 10 bases between. Germline loops: CDR1 DFQATT, CDR2 SNEGSKA (reference sequence). The CDR3 runs to 12 residues. This chain's CDR3 is CSAESGQETQYF. The DNA for the CDR3 is TGCAGTGCGGAAAGCGGGCAAGAGACCCAGTACTTC.

The V call is TRBV19, the J call TRBJ2-3, with TRBD2 identical over 9 bases. The ends lost 7 bases at V and 5 bases at J; junction bases unmatched: 7. This CDR3 contains 14 residues. Germline V gene sequence: CDR1 LNHDA, CDR2 SQIVND (reference sequence). CDR3 sequence reads: CASNELAGLDTQYF. For the CDR3, the DNA is TGTGCCAGTAACGAACTAGCGGGTTTAGATACGCAGTATTTT. Supplemented by reference TRBV19 and TRBJ2-3, the full variable domain reads DGGITQSPKYLFRKEGQNVTLSCEQNLNHDAMYWYRQDPGQGLRLIYYSQIVNDFQKGDIAEGYSVSREKKESFPLTVTSAQKNPTAFYLCASNELAGLDTQYFGPGTRLTVL.

The chain combines TRBV10-3 with TRBJ2-3, with no clear D. Trimming took 0 bases from V and 0 from J, leaving 10 bases between them. Germline assignment: CDR1 ENHRY and CDR2 SYGVKD. This CDR3 is 16 amino acids long. As DNA, the CDR3 is TGTGCCATCAGTGAGTCGTGGCAGTCTAGCACAGATACGCAGTATTTT. This encodes CAISESWQSSTDTQYF.

This clonotype was seen ten or more times. J is TRBJ1-5 and V is TRBV6-1, with 7 bases that match TRBD1. CDR1 is MNHNS, CDR2 SASEGT, per germline. CDR3 length: 18 amino acids. Unmatched junction bases numbered 11, after V lost 3 bases and J lost 0 bases. CDR3 residues: CASSDSPGTAFSNQPQHF. The CDR3 bases are TGTGCCAGCAGTGACAGCCCTGGGACAGCCTTTAGCAATCAGCCCCAGCATTTT.

In its sample, this clonotype was seen many times. The J gene is TRBJ1-5, the V gene TRBV18; no firm D call. The V and J ends lost 3 bases and 5 bases respectively, with 8 bases between them. The CDR3 has 13 amino acids. Germline values: CDR1 KGHSH, CDR2 LQKENI. The CDR3 DNA reads as TGTGCCAGCTCACCCGGGTGGGATCAGCCCCAGCATTTT. Its protein product is CASSPGWDQPQHF. Full variable domain (rest looked up from reference TRBV18 and TRBJ1-5): NAGVMQNPRHLVRRRGQEARLRCSPMKGHSHVYWYRQLPEEGLKFMVYLQKENIIDESGMPKERFSAEFPKEGPSILRIQQVVRGDSAAYFCASSPGWDQPQHFGDGTRLSIL.

In this sample, this clonotype turned up a few times. This chain connects TRBV6-5 to TRBJ1-5; tentatively, D is TRBD1 (5 bases). The CDR3 sequence is 19 residues long. Deletions cut 0 bases from V and 0 bases from J, with 18 bases between. The germline CDR1 and CDR2 sequences are MNHEY and SVGAGI. CDR3 in DNA: TGTGCCAGCAGTTACTCGATGGCAGGGAGCCCCTATAGCAATCAGCCCCAGCATTTT. It yields the protein CASSYSMAGSPYSNQPQHF.

Of note for this clonotype: The junction departs from germline at one end; a sequencing error may be responsible. The V and J genes are TRBV19 and TRBJ1-5; unclear D gene. CDR1 is LNHDA, CDR2 SQIVND, per germline (reference sequence). The CDR3 runs 14 residues. The CDR3 DNA reads TGTGCCAGTAATATAGTGGAGAGAAATCAGCCCCAGCATTTT. Its translation is CASNIVERNQPQHF.

This clonotype has just a few counts. A single base separates this from a much larger clone, so it may be a read error. The V and J genes are TRBV27 and TRBJ2-7; the D is unclear. This CDR3 has 11 residues. Germline CDR1 and CDR2: MNHEY and SMNVEV (reference sequence). The CDR3 bases are TGTGCCAGCCCGACTTCCTACGAGCAGCACTTC. Amino acids: CASPTSYEQHF.

This clonotype was seen repeatedly, ten times or more. The DNA for the CDR3 is TGTGCCAGCCGCCGGGACAGGGGTTTCTCTTTGAACACTGAAGCTTTCTTT. This encodes CASRRDRGFSLNTEAFF. The chain joins TRBV6-1 to TRBJ1-1, with TRBD1 matching 10 bases. The trim removed 8 bases at V and 0 bases at J, leaving 12 bases unmatched. There are 17 residues in the CDR3. Germline CDR1 and CDR2: MNHNS and SASEGT.

This clonotype was recorded at least ten times. V gene TRBV28 combines with J gene TRBJ2-1; D ambiguous. Germline V gene lookup returns CDR1 MDHEN and CDR2 SYDVKM. V dropped 2 bases and J dropped 3 bases, with 14 bases sitting between them. The CDR3 loop spans 16 amino acids. The chain's CDR3 is CASSLIGRTDYNEQFF. The DNA for the CDR3 is TGTGCCAGCAGTTTAATAGGTCGCACAGACTACAATGAGCAGTTCTTC.

This clonotype was recorded many times. The V gene is TRBV18, the J gene TRBJ1-1; TRBD1 is a possible D gene (5 bases). The V gene lost 4 bases and the J gene lost 1 base, with 7 bases spanning the gap. CDR1 is KGHSH and CDR2 is LQKENI in the germline V gene. The CDR3 sequence is 13 residues long. The CDR3 DNA follows: TGTGCCAGCTCACAGGGACGGAACACTGAAGCTTTCTTT. It is translated as CASSQGRNTEAFF.

This chain uses TRBV12-3 or TRBV12-4 with TRBJ2-2; D is unresolved. The CDR3 runs 14 residues. V lost 6 bases, J lost 1 base, and 9 bases lay in between. The CDR3 loop is CASSQFVNTGELFF. The CDR3 region has the DNA TGTGCCAGCAGCCAATTTGTGAACACCGGGGAGCTGTTTTTT.

This clonotype was recorded at least ten times. V gene TRBV12-3 or TRBV12-4 combines with J gene TRBJ1-5; no clear D. V was trimmed by 5 bases and J by 6 bases, leaving 8 bases between them. The length of the CDR3 is 12 residues. CDR3 protein: CASSIDGQPQHF. The CDR3 coding sequence is TGTGCCAGCAGTATTGACGGTCAGCCCCAGCATTTT.

Details on this clonotype: Being one base from a much bigger clone, this may be a read error. The genes are TRBV7-9 and TRBJ1-2; TRBD1 is a possible D gene (5 bases). Germline CDR1 is SEHNR and CDR2 is FQNEAQ (reference sequence). This CDR3 spans 15 amino acids. V lost 0 bases and J 9 bases, leaving 17 bases between the germline ends. The CDR3 spells CASSLAPLGDGSYTF. Here the CDR3 DNA reads TGTGCCAGCAGCTTAGCGCCGTTAGGGGACGGTAGCTACACCTTC.